The sequence of this T cell receptor (beta chain) was determined in a study of blood T cell repertoires in COVID-19. Study summary: From T cells, B-cell-depleted T cells, or PBMCs came the material, which was cDNA or gDNA.

Produced via immunoSEQ multiplex PCR; TCRdb's table is partial and in-frame only. The sample includes about 270,000 clones, 81% of them seen just once. This CDR3 has 15 amino acids. Losses at the gene ends were 4 bases for V and 6 bases for J; bases not matched to a gene: 6. The germline V gene encodes CDR1 LNHDA and CDR2 SQIVND (reference sequence). The rearrangement links TRBV19 to TRBJ2-3; 11 nucleotides match TRBD1. Sequenced material: peripheral blood. The source of this sequence is a woman in her sixties with active or convalescent COVID-19. The DNA for the CDR3 is TGTGCCAGTAGTACGGACAGGGGGCCAGCTGATACGCAGTATTTT. It codes for CASSTDRGPADTQYF. Complete variable domain (other parts from reference TRBV19 and TRBJ2-3): DGGITQSPKYLFRKEGQNVTLSCEQNLNHDAMYWYRQDPGQGLRLIYYSQIVNDFQKGDIAEGYSVSREKKESFPLTVTSAQKNPTAFYLCASSTDRGPADTQYFGPGTRLTVL.